This record looks at one TCR beta chain sequence and its context. Its antigen is as yet unknown. Mismatch with germline at one junction end may stem from a read error. PCR was performed using 60 Vbeta and 13 Jbeta primers. TCRdb's copy holds only in-frame clones and misses some; the assay was immunoSEQ multiplex PCR. The top ten clones hold less than 9.5% of a sample with 90,000 to 110,000 clones, around three quarters of them seen once. The data are from a study of cytomegalovirus exposure and HLA in healthy donors. Donors in the study were healthy people who gave bone marrow. Whole-study results and caveats: The authors listed some 150 TCR beta chains as cytomegalovirus-associated. By HLA locus, TCR association rates varied in a later analysis, with DRB1 showing the most and HLA-C the fewest. According to an earlier analysis, most TCR beta V segments yielded productive rearrangements about 87% or about 30% of the time.

This receptor was obtained from a woman in her forties or fifties in good health and CMV-seropositive. The specimen sequenced was PBMCs.

The CDR3 DNA reads TGTTCCAGCAGCTTAGGCAGGACAGGTGGGTCGTGGTTCTTC. Its translation: CSSSLGRTGGSWFF. The chain combines TRBV7-9 with TRBJ2-1; 7 bases agree with TRBD1. In germline, CDR1 is SEHNR, CDR2 FQNEAQ (reference sequence). The CDR3 contains 14 residues.